What follows describes a single T cell receptor beta chain. The antigen remains undetermined. The data were taken from a study of CD8+CD57+ T cells in acquired aplastic anemia. Study-level findings and limits: Patients and controls shared twenty-nine CD8+ CDR3 sequences.

Germline V gene lookup returns CDR1 SQVTM and CDR2 ANQGSEA. This CDR3 is built from 12 residues. V lost 6 bases and J lost 5, with 11 bases in between. TCR beta VDJ and CDR3 profiling used genomic DNA as template. MiXCR, run by TCRdb on the reads, gives a single entry per CDR3 protein. This sample has fewer than 200,000 distinct CDR3 sequences, with approximately 43% found just once. Sequencing input: sorted CD4+, CD8+, or CD8+CD57+ T cells (not recorded which) from PBMCs. The TCR comes from a human donor in good health. The V gene is TRBV29-1, the J gene TRBJ2-1; D remains ambiguous. The CDR3 DNA follows: TGCAGCGTGACCCCTTTTAACAATGAGCAGTTCTTC. Its protein is CSVTPFNNEQFF.